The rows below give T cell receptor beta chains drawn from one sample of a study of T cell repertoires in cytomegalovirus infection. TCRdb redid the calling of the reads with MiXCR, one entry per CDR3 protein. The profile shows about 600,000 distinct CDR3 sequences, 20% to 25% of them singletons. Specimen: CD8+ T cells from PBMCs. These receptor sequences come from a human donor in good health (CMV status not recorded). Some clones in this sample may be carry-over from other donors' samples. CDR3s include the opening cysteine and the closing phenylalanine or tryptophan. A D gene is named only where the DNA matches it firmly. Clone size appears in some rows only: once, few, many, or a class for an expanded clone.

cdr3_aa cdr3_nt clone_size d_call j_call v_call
CASSYSGPEQFF TGTGCCAGCAGTTACTCCGGGCCTGAGCAGTTCTTC few . TRBJ2-1 TRBV6-2/TRBV6-3
CASSFHRAGGNTEAFF TGTGCCAGCAGCTTCCATAGGGCAGGGGGCAACACTGAAGCTTTCTTT . TRBD1 TRBJ1-1 TRBV7-3
CASSLGPYTEAFF TGTGCCAGCAGCTTAGGCCCTTACACTGAAGCTTTCTTT many . TRBJ1-1 TRBV7-8
CASSPWDSLKDTQYF TGTGCCAGCAGCCCTTGGGACAGTTTGAAAGATACGCAGTATTTT . TRBD1 TRBJ2-3 TRBV14
CASSPDAVGREAFF TGTGCCAGCAGCCCCGATGCAGTTGGGCGGGAAGCTTTCTTT . . TRBJ1-1 TRBV7-9
CSASEGGEGAYLEQFF TGCAGTGCTAGCGAGGGGGGGGAGGGGGCTTATCTTGAGCAGTTCTTC . . TRBJ2-1 TRBV20-1
CASSIRAGGGVPYNEQFF TGTGCCAGTAGTATCCGGGCTGGGGGGGGGGTTCCCTACAATGAGCAGTTCTTC . TRBD2 TRBJ2-1 TRBV19
CASSQDFRSSGNTIYF TGCGCCAGCAGCCAAGATTTTAGGAGCTCTGGAAACACCATATATTTT many . TRBJ1-3 TRBV4-3
CASSTGRPSDTQYF TGTGCCAGCAGCACGGGACGCCCTTCAGATACGCAGTATTTT . . TRBJ2-3 TRBV5-6
CASSLDGMNTEAFF TGTGCCAGCAGCTTGGACGGCATGAACACTGAAGCTTTCTTT many . TRBJ1-1 TRBV7-9
CSVEGLLSPYNEQFF TGCAGCGTTGAAGGTCTACTAAGTCCCTACAATGAGCAGTTCTTC . . TRBJ2-1 TRBV29-1
CASSPRPFTDTQYF TGTGCCAGCAGCCCCAGGCCTTTCACAGATACGCAGTATTTT many . TRBJ2-3 TRBV7-9
CASSLRDDQETQYF TGTGCCAGCAGCTTACGCGACGACCAAGAGACCCAGTACTTC many . TRBJ2-5 TRBV11-2